Below, 13 T cell receptor beta chains from the same sample are listed, as sequenced in a study of T cell repertoires in cytomegalovirus infection. TCRdb re-called the reads with MiXCR, one entry per CDR3 protein. The data hold hundreds of thousands of distinct CDR3 sequences, with 35% to 45% observed a single time. The sample comprised PBMCs. The receptors originated from a human donor in good health (CMV status not recorded). Some clones in this sample may be carry-over from other donors' samples.

V gene TRBV25-1 combines with J gene TRBJ2-7, with no clear D. This CDR3 has 14 residues. Germline V lookup: CDR1 MGHDK, CDR2 SYGVNS. Trimming removed 1 base at V and 0 bases at J, with 7 bases between. CDR3 in amino acids: CASSELSNSYEQYF. The CDR3 coding sequence is TGTGCCAGCAGTGAATTGAGCAACTCCTACGAGCAGTACTTC.

For the CDR3, the DNA is TGTGCCACCCCGTGGTCCGCAGGGGCTTTCTTT. Encoded protein: CATPWSAGAFF. The chain is built from TRBV24-1 and TRBJ1-1, with D perhaps matching TRBD1 (5 bases). Trimming stripped 9 bases from V and 11 bases from J, with 15 bases between. This CDR3 is 11 amino acids long. Germline CDR1 and CDR2: KGHDR and SFDVKD.

This clonotype was counted many times. This chain joins TRBV7-2 and TRBJ1-2; no firm D call. Trimming took off 5 bases at V and 4 bases at J, with 14 bases between the two ends. Germline V gives CDR1 SGHTA, CDR2 FQGNSA. The length of the CDR3 is 14 residues. The CDR3 is CASSPPGRPYGYTF. The CDR3 DNA follows: TGTGCCAGCAGCCCTCCCGGACGGCCCTATGGCTACACCTTC.

The rearrangement uses TRBV4-1 and TRBJ1-1, with D perhaps TRBD1 (5 bases). The germline CDR1 and CDR2 sequences are MGHRA and YSYEKL. V lost 2 bases, J lost 8 bases, and 21 bases lay in between. The CDR3 length is 16 residues. CDR3 bases: TGCGCCAGCAGCCAACCCCCCGTTGTGAGAAGGGACGAAGCTTTCTTT. It encodes CASSQPPVVRRDEAFF.

This clonotype was detected a few times. The genes are TRBV4-1 and TRBJ2-7; D gene uncertain. The ends were cut back, 0 bases at V and 3 bases at J, with 12 bases in the middle. The CDR3 totals 15 residues. The germline gives CDR1 MGHRA, CDR2 YSYEKL. CDR3 nucleotides: TGCGCCAGCAGCCAAGAGCAAGGGATTATCTACGAGCAGTACTTC. It encodes CASSQEQGIIYEQYF.

This rearrangement joins TRBV7-9 to TRBJ2-1; D not resolved. CDR1 and CDR2 (germline): SEHNR, FQNEAQ (reference sequence). V lost 5 bases and J 8 bases, leaving 10 bases between the germline ends. This CDR3 has 12 amino acids. The CDR3 sequence: CASSQSLDEQFF. The CDR3 nucleotides read TGTGCCAGCAGCCAATCGTTGGATGAGCAGTTCTTC.

This clonotype has a handful of counts. This sequence joins TRBV9 and TRBJ2-3, with TRBD2 matching 10 bases. The CDR3 runs to 15 residues. The germline V gene encodes CDR1 SGDLS and CDR2 YYNGEE. V dropped 6 bases and J dropped 4; count of bases not matched to a gene: 8. The CDR3 DNA follows: TGTGCCAGCACCCCGGGACTAGCGTACGCAGATACGCAGTATTTT. This gives the protein CASTPGLAYADTQYF. Full variable domain (rest looked up from reference TRBV9 and TRBJ2-3): DSGVTQTPKHLITATGQRVTLRCSPRSGDLSVYWYQQSLDQGLQFLIQYYNGEERAKGNILERFSAQQFPDLHSELNLSSLELGDSALYFCASTPGLAYADTQYFGPGTRLTVL.

The chain combines TRBV19 with TRBJ1-5; D remains unclear. V was clipped by 1 base and J by 3 bases, with 10 bases between them. Germline values: CDR1 LNHDA, CDR2 SQIVND (reference sequence). The CDR3 loop spans 15 amino acids. CDR3: CASSIVGQNNQPQHF. In DNA form, the CDR3 reads TGTGCCAGTAGTATAGTAGGGCAGAACAATCAGCCCCAGCATTTT.

The chain combines TRBV12-3 or TRBV12-4 with TRBJ2-1; 8 nucleotides align to TRBD2. The V and J ends lost 5 bases and 2 bases, in that order; junction bases with no gene match: 8. This CDR3 is built from 16 residues. As DNA, the CDR3 is TGTGCCAGCAGTGAGACCGGGACTAGACCCTACAATGAGCAGTTCTTC. The encoded protein is CASSETGTRPYNEQFF.

This clonotype was detected ten times or more. The rearrangement links TRBV7-8 to TRBJ2-1, with D perhaps TRBD1 or TRBD2 (5 bases each). The CDR3 covers 16 residues. Looked up from germline, CDR1 is SGHVS and CDR2 is FQNEAQ. The V end lost 5 bases, the J end lost 2 bases, and 16 bases lay between the germline ends. CDR3 sequence: CASSPGVRGPYNEQFF. CDR3 sequence (DNA): TGTGCCAGCAGCCCCGGAGTCCGGGGCCCCTACAATGAGCAGTTCTTC.

The chain is built from TRBV20-1 and TRBJ1-6, with D possibly TRBD1 on 6 matching bases. V shed 6 bases and J shed 7 bases, with 13 bases lying between them. CDR1 is DFQATT and CDR2 is SNEGSKA in the germline V gene (reference sequence). This CDR3 comprises 13 residues. The CDR3 DNA sequence: TGCAGTGCCAGGGACACGGCCAATTCACCCCTCCACTTT. Translated: CSARDTANSPLHF.

This clonotype came up a few times. The chain links TRBV12-3 or TRBV12-4 to TRBJ1-1; 7 bases align to TRBD1. The CDR3 has 15 residues. Trimming at V came to 6 bases and at J to 0 bases, leaving 7 bases not matched to a gene. CDR3 nucleotide sequence: TGTGCCAGCAGCCAAAACAGGGGCATGAACACTGAAGCTTTCTTT. It yields the protein CASSQNRGMNTEAFF.

The gene calls are TRBV5-1 and TRBJ1-1; 7 bases are a match to TRBD1. The CDR3 runs 14 residues. The germline V gene has CDR1 SGHRS and CDR2 YFSETQ. The V gene end was trimmed by 4 bases and the J gene end by 8 bases; junction bases not matched to a gene: 11. CDR3 in DNA: TGCGCCAGCAGCATCGACAGTGCAGGGGGAGAAGCTTTCTTT. It encodes CASSIDSAGGEAFF. The entire variable domain, with the rest obtained from reference TRBV5-1 and TRBJ1-1, is as follows: KAGVTQTPRYLIKTRGQQVTLSCSPISGHRSVSWYQQTPGQGLQFLFEYFSETQRNKGNFPGRFSGRQFSNSRSEMNVSTLELGDSALYLCASSIDSAGGEAFFGQGTRLTVV.